The 5 T cell receptor beta chains below were found in one sample sequenced in a study of blood T cell repertoires in COVID-19. Assay: immunoSEQ multiplex PCR; the TCRdb copy retains only in-frame clones and omits some. The table lists about 120,000 clones, approximately 82% of them singletons. The sample was peripheral blood. These receptor sequences come from a man between 65 and 85 years old with active or convalescent COVID-19.

V is TRBV24-1 and J is TRBJ1-5; TRBD1 matches 9 bases. The junction had 5 bases not matched to a gene; V was cut back by 0 bases and J by 0 bases. CDR3 length: 18 amino acids. In germline, CDR1 is KGHDR, CDR2 SFDVKD. CDR3 coding DNA: TGTGCCACCAGTGATTTGAAAACAGGGGGCCTTAGCAATCAGCCCCAGCATTTT. Translation: CATSDLKTGGLSNQPQHF.

This chain joins TRBV3-1 (or the pseudogene TRBV3-2) and TRBJ2-3, with 7 bases lining up with TRBD2. The V gene end was trimmed by 4 bases and the J gene end by 5 bases; junction bases not matched to a gene: 6. The germline V gene has CDR1 LGHDT and CDR2 YNNKEL (reference sequence). The CDR3 loop spans 14 amino acids. The CDR3 loop reads CASSLGRGLDTQYF. The CDR3 bases are TGTGCCAGCAGCCTGGGGCGGGGGTTAGATACGCAGTATTTT.

The rearrangement joins TRBV3-1 (or the pseudogene TRBV3-2) to TRBJ2-5; 11 bases align to TRBD2. The CDR3 covers 18 residues. V lost 0 bases to trimming and J lost 5 bases; unmatched junction nucleotides: 11. Germline CDR1 reads LGHDT; CDR2 reads YNNKEL (reference sequence). The CDR3 protein is CASSQDGGTSGPRETQYF. CDR3 in DNA: TGTGCCAGCAGCCAAGATGGGGGGACTAGCGGCCCCCGGGAGACCCAGTACTTC.

The rearrangement uses TRBV10-3 and TRBJ1-1; weak D call: TRBD1 (6 bases). This CDR3 is 13 amino acids long. CDR1 ENHRY and CDR2 SYGVKD come from the germline V gene. Between the trimmed V and J ends, which lost 7 bases and 1 base, there was a span of 10 bases. DNA for the CDR3: TGTGCCATCACCCAGGACAGGAACACTGAAGCTTTCTTT. Protein: CAITQDRNTEAFF.

V usage is TRBV5-4 and J usage is TRBJ2-3; 7 bases fit TRBD2. The germline gives CDR1 SGHNT, CDR2 YYREEE (reference sequence). The CDR3 covers 15 residues. Germline trimming cut 1 base from V and 6 bases from J; bases unmatched to any gene: 8. This CDR3 reads CASSLSGGRSDTQYF. The CDR3 region has the DNA TGTGCCAGCAGCTTGTCTGGCGGGAGATCTGATACGCAGTATTTT.